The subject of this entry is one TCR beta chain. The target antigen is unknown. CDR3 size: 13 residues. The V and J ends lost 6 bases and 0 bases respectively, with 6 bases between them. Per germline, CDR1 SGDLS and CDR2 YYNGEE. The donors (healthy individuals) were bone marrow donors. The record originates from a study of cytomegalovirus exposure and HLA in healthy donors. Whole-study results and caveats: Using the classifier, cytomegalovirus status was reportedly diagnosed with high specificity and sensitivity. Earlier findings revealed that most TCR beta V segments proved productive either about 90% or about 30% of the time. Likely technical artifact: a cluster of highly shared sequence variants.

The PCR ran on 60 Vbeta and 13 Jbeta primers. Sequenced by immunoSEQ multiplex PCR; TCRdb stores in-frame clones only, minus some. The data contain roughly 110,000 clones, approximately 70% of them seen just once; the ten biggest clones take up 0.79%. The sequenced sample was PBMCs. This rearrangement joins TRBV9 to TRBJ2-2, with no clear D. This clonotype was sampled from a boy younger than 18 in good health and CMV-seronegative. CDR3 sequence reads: CASNTPNTGELFF. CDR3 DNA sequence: TGTGCCAGCAACACCCCGAACACCGGGGAGCTGTTTTTT.